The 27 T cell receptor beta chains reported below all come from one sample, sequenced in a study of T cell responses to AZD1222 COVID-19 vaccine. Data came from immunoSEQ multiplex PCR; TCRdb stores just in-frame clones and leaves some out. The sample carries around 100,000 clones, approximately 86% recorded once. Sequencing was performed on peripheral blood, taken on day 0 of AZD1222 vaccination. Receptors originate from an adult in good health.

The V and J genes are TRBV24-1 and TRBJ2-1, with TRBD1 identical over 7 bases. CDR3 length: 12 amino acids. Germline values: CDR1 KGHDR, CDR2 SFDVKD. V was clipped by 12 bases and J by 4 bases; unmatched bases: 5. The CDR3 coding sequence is TGTGCCTCGGGACAGACTTACAATGAGCAGTTCTTC. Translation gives CASGQTYNEQFF.

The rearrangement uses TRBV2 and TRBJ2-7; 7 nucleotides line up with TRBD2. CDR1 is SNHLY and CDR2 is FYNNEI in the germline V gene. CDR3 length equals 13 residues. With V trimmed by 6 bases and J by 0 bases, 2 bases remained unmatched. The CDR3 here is CASRRESSYEQYF. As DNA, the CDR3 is TGTGCCAGCAGGCGGGAGAGCTCCTACGAGCAGTACTTC.

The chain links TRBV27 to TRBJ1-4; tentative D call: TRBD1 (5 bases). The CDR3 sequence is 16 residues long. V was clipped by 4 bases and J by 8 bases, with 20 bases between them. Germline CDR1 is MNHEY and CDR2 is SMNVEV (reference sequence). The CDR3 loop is CASSSSREGGVEKLFF. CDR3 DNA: TGTGCCAGCAGTTCAAGCAGGGAGGGTGGAGTAGAAAAACTGTTTTTT.

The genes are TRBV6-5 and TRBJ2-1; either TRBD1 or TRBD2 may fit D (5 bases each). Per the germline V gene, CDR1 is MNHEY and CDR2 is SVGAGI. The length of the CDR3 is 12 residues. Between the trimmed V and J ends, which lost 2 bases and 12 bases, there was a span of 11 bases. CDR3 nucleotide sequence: TGTGCCAGCAGTTACCCCGGGACCGCGCAGTTCTTC. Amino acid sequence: CASSYPGTAQFF.

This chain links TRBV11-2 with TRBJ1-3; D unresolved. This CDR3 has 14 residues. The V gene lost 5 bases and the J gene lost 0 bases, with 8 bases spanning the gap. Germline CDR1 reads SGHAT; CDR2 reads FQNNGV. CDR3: CASSLQSSGNTIYF. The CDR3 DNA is TGTGCCAGCAGCCTTCAGAGCTCTGGAAACACCATATATTTT.

In DNA, the CDR3 is TGTGCCAGCAGTGCAGCTTTGAACACTGAAGCTTTCTTT. Translating it yields CASSAALNTEAFF. The chain carries TRBV6-4 and TRBJ1-1, with D uncertain. CDR3 length equals 13 residues. The germline V gene encodes CDR1 MRHNA and CDR2 SNTAGT. Trimming removed 4 bases from V and 0 bases from J, with 6 bases in between.

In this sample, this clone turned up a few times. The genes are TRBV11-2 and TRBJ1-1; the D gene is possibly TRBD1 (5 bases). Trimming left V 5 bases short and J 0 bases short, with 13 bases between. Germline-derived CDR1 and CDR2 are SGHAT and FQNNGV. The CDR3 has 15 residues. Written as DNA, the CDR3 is TGTGCCAGCAGCCCGATCCAGGGAATGAACACTGAAGCTTTCTTT. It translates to CASSPIQGMNTEAFF.

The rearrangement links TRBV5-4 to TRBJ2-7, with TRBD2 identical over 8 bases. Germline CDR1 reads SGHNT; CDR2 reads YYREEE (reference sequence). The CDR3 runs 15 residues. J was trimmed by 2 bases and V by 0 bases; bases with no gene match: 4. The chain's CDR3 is CASSLDGSGTYEQYF. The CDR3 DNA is TGTGCCAGCAGCTTGGATGGTAGCGGGACCTACGAGCAGTACTTC.

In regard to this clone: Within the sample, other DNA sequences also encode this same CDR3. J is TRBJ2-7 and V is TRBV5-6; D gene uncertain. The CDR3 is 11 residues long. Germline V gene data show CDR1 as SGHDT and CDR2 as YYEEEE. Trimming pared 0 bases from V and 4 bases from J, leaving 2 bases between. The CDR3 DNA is TGTGCCAGCAGCTTGGGTTACGAGCAGTACTTC. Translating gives CASSLGYEQYF.

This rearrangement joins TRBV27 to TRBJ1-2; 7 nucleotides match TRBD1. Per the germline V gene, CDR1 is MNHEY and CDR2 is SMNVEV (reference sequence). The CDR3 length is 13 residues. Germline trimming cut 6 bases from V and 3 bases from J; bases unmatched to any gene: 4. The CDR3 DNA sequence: TGTGCCAGCAGCTTTGGACAGGACTATGGCTACACCTTC. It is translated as CASSFGQDYGYTF.

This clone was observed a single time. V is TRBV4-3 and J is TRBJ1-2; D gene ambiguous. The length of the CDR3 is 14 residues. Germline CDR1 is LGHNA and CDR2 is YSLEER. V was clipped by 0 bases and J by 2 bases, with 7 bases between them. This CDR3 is CASSQDNGNYGYTF. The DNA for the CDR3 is TGCGCCAGCAGCCAAGACAACGGAAACTATGGCTACACCTTC.

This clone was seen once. The CDR3 region has the DNA TGTGCCAGCAGCCGGGACGGTTCCTACGAGCAGTACTTC. Its protein product is CASSRDGSYEQYF. The chain combines TRBV2 with TRBJ2-7; TRBD1 or TRBD2 may be the D gene (5 bases each). CDR3 length: 13 residues. Trimming took off 6 bases at V and 1 base at J, with 10 bases between the two ends. CDR1 is SNHLY and CDR2 is FYNNEI in the germline V gene.

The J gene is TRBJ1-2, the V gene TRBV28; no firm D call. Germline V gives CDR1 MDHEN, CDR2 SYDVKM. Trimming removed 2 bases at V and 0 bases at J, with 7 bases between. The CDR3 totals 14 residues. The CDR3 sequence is CASSLGSSNYGYTF. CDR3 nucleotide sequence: TGTGCCAGCAGTTTAGGCAGTTCTAACTATGGCTACACCTTC.

The CDR3 reads CAWNREHPTQYF. The CDR3, as DNA: TGTGCCTGGAATCGGGAGCACCCAACGCAGTATTTT. J is TRBJ2-3 and V is TRBV30; a possible D gene is TRBD2 (6 bases). This CDR3 spans 12 amino acids. Germline V lookup: CDR1 GTSNPN, CDR2 SVGIG (reference sequence). The germline V and J ends were trimmed by 4 bases and 9 bases, with 14 bases remaining between them.

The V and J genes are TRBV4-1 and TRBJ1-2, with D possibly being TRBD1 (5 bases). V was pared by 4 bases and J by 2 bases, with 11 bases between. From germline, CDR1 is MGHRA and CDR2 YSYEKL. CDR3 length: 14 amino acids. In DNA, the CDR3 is TGCGCCAGCAGCCCCCCGACAGCCAACTATGGCTACACCTTC. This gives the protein CASSPPTANYGYTF.

The chain's CDR3 is CASSRNAGMNTEAFF. The CDR3 nucleotides are TGCGCCAGCAGCCGCAACGCGGGGATGAACACTGAAGCTTTCTTT. This chain uses TRBV4-3 with TRBJ1-1; no reliable D call. This CDR3 is built from 15 residues. The germline V and J ends were trimmed by 4 bases and 0 bases, with 12 bases remaining between them. Germline V gene sequence: CDR1 LGHNA, CDR2 YSLEER.

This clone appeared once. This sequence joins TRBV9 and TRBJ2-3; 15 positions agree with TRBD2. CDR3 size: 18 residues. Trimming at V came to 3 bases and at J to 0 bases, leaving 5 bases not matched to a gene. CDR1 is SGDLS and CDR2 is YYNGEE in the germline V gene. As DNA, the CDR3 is TGTGCCAGCAGCGGGGGACTAGCGGGAGGCACTAGCACAGATACGCAGTATTTT. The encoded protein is CASSGGLAGGTSTDTQYF.

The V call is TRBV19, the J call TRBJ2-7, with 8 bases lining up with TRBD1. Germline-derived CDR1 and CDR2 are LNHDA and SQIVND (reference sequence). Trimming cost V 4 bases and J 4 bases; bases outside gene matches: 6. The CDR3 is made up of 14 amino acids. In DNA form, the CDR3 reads TGTGCCAGTAGTACCGGCCAGGGGGCTTACGAGCAGTACTTC. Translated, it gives CASSTGQGAYEQYF.

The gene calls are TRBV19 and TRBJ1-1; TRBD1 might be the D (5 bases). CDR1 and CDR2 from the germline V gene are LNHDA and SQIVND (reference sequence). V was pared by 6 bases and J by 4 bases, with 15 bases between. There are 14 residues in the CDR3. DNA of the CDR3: TGTGCCAGTAGCGAGACCGGTGGGGGCACTGAAGCTTTCTTT. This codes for CASSETGGGTEAFF.

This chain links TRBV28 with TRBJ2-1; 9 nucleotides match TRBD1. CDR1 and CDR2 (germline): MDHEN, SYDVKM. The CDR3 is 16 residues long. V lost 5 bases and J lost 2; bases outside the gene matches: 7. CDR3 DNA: TGTGCCAGCAGTCCGATAACAGGGGGCGCCTACAATGAGCAGTTCTTC. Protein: CASSPITGGAYNEQFF. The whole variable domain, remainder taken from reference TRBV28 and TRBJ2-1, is DVKVTQSSRYLVKRTGEKVFLECVQDMDHENMFWYRQDPGLGLRLIYFSYDVKMKEKGDIPEGYSVSREKKERFSLILESASTNQTSMYLCASSPITGGAYNEQFFGPGTRLTVL.

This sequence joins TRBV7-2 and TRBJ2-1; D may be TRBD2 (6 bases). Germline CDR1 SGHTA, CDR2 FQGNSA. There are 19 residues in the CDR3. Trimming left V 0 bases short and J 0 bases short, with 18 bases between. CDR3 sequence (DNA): TGTGCCAGCAGCTTAGCGCAATTTACTAGCCCGAGCTCCTACAATGAGCAGTTCTTC. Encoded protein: CASSLAQFTSPSSYNEQFF. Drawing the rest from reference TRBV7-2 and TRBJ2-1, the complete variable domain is GAGVSQSPSNKVTEKGKDVELRCDPISGHTALYWYRQSLGQGLEFLIYFQGNSAPDKSGLPSDRFSAERTGGSVSTLTIQRTQQEDSAVYLCASSLAQFTSPSSYNEQFFGPGTRLTVL.

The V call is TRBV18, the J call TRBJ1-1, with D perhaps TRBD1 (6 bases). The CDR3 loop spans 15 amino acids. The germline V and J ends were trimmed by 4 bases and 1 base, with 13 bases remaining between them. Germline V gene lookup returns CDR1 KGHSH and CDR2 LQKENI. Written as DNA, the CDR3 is TGTGCCAGCTCACGTAGGGGGGCGAGGAACACTGAAGCTTTCTTT. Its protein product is CASSRRGARNTEAFF.

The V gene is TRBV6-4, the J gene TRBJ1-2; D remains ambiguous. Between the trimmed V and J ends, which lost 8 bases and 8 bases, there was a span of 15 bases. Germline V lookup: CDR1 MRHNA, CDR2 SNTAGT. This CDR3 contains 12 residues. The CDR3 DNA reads TGTGCCAGCGGGCTTAAAGGAAAAGGCTACACCTTC. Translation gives CASGLKGKGYTF.

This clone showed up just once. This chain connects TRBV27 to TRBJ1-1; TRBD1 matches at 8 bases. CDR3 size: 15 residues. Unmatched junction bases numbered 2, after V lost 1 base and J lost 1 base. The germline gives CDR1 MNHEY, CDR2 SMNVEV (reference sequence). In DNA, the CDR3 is TGTGCCAGCAGTTTATTGGACAGGGCGAACACTGAAGCTTTCTTT. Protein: CASSLLDRANTEAFF.

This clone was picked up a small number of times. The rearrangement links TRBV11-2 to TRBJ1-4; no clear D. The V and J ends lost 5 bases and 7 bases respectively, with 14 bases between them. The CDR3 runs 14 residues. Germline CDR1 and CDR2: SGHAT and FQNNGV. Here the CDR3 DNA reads TGTGCCAGCAGCCCCCGGGCCGGCCTTGAAAAACTGTTTTTT. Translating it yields CASSPRAGLEKLFF.

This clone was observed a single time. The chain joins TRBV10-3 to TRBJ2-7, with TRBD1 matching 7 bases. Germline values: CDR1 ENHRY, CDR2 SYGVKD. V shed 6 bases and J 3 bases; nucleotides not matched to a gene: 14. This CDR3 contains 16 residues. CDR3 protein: CAIRPATGKLRYEQYF. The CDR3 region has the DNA TGTGCCATCAGGCCGGCGACAGGGAAACTCCGCTACGAGCAGTACTTC.

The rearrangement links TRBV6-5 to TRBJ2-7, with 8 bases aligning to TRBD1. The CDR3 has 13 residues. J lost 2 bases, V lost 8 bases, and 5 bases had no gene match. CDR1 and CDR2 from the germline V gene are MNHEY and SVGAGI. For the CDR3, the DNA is TGTGCCAGCGGCCAGGGGGCCGCCTACGAGCAGTACTTC. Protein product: CASGQGAAYEQYF.